This is a list of T cell receptor beta chains from one sample in a study of blood T cell repertoires in COVID-19. Profiling relied on immunoSEQ multiplex PCR, and the TCRdb table lists in-frame clones only, not all of them. The table includes roughly 80,000 clones, about three quarters detected once. Sequenced input: peripheral blood. All receptors derive from a human donor in a cohort sampled during active COVID-19. CDR3s leave out the opening cysteine and the closing phenylalanine or tryptophan. D genes are given only for firm matches.

v_call	j_call	d_call	cdr3_aa
TRBV30	TRBJ1-2	TRBD1	AWTRQGQYLNYGYT
TRBV4-3	TRBJ2-7	NA	ASSQVMTGSYEQY
TRBV5-1	TRBJ2-7	TRBD2	ASSSSVAGEVYEQY
TRBV11-2	TRBJ1-1	NA	ASRSQGRPTEAF
TRBV2	TRBJ2-5	TRBD1	ASRGTGIVGTQY
TRBV11-2	TRBJ1-2	NA	ASSLNGISYT
TRBV5-6	TRBJ2-5	TRBD1	ASSSRTGFETQY
TRBV2	TRBJ2-7	NA	ASRGPNVSEQY
TRBV4-2	TRBJ1-3	NA	ASSQSNRQVGNTIY
TRBV7-3	TRBJ2-6	NA	ASSLDSSGANVLT
TRBV5-1	TRBJ1-4	TRBD1	ASSSDRGDEKLF
TRBV7-2	TRBJ2-5	NA	ASSTRDPPPGTQY
TRBV4-1	TRBJ2-7	NA	ASSRPDKPYEQY
TRBV2	TRBJ2-5	NA	ASSGLEGGKQETQY
TRBV5-4	TRBJ1-6	NA	ASSFGSGSPLH
TRBV5-1	TRBJ2-7	NA	ASSFLTGTSHEQY
TRBV7-2	TRBJ1-2	NA	ASSPLGHFGDGYT
TRBV25-1	TRBJ1-1	NA	ASSESNTEAF
TRBV7-9	TRBJ1-1	NA	ASSLVPGAAF
TRBV6-2/TRBV6-3	TRBJ2-3	TRBD2	ASSYTRGGTDTQY
TRBV4-2	TRBJ2-7	TRBD1	ASSQAGGRGEQY
TRBV18	TRBJ2-7	NA	ASSPPNRVGLYEQY
TRBV9	TRBJ1-5	TRBD1	ASSVDGTGLQPQH
TRBV19	TRBJ2-7	TRBD1	ASSITGAYEQY
TRBV15	TRBJ2-6	NA	ATSRLLSGANVLT